In its sample, the clone carrying this T cell receptor beta chain was seen a few times. The source of the sample is a study of T-cell reconstitution after alpha-beta-depleted transplantation in children. V lost 5 bases, J lost 2 bases, and 14 bases lay in between. CDR1 and CDR2 from the germline V gene are DFQATT and SNEGSKA (reference sequence). The length of the CDR3 is 14 residues. Construction of the TCRbeta library involved unique molecular identifiers. Via MiXCR, TCRdb re-called the PCR reads, giving one row per CDR3 protein. The sample has 640,000 or so distinct CDR3 sequences; about 15% are singletons.

The origin of this receptor is a human donor who donated a stem cell graft to a child with acute myeloid leukemia. The specimen comprised PBMCs from the stem cell graft donor, sampled from the stem cell graft. The chain joins TRBV20-1 to TRBJ2-3, with D perhaps assigned TRBD1 or TRBD2 (5 bases each). CDR3 residues: CSALGVAPTDTQYF. CDR3 bases: TGCAGTGCTCTGGGGGTAGCGCCCACAGATACGCAGTATTTT.